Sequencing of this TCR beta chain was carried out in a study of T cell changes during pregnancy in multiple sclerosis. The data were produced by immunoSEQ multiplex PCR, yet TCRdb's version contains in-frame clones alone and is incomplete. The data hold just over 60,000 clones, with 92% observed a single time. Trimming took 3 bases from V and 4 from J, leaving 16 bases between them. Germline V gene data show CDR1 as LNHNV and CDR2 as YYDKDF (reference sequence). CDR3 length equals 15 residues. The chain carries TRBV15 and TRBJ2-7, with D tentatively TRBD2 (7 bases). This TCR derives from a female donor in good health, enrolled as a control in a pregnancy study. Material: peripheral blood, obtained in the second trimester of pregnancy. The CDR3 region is CATSRTTGGRYEQYF. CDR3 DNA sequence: TGTGCCACCAGCAGGACCACGGGGGGCAGGTACGAGCAGTACTTC.